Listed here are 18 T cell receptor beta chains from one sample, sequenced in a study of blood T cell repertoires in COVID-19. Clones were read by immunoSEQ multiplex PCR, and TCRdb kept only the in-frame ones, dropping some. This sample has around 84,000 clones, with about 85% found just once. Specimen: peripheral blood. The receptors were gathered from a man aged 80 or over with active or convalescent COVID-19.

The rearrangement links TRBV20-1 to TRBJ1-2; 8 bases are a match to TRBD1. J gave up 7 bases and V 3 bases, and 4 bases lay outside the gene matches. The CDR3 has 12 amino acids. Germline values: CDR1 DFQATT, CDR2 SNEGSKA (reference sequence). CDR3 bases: TGCAGTGCTAGTCAGGGGGCGCGTGGCTACACCTTC. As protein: CSASQGARGYTF.

The CDR3 region is CASSLPGTGVRNTIYF. The DNA of the CDR3 is TGCGCCAGCAGCCTTCCCGGGACAGGGGTCAGAAACACCATATATTTT. The chain recombines TRBV5-1 with TRBJ1-3; TRBD1 matches at 10 bases. The CDR3 is made up of 16 amino acids. The V gene end was trimmed by 4 bases and the J gene end by 5 bases; junction bases not matched to a gene: 9. CDR1 is SGHRS, CDR2 YFSETQ, per germline.

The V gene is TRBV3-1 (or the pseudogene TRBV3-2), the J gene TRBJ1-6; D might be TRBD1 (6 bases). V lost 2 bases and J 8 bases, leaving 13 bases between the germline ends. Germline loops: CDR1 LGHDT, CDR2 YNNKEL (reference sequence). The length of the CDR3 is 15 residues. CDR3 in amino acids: CASSQTGTWDSPLHF. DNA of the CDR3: TGTGCCAGCAGCCAAACCGGGACATGGGATTCACCCCTCCACTTT.

The CDR3 protein is CASSFISGPTLYNEQFF. CDR3 nucleotides: TGTGCCAGCAGCTTCATTAGCGGCCCCACGCTCTACAATGAGCAGTTCTTC. The rearrangement links TRBV7-3 to TRBJ2-1; TRBD2 is a possible D gene (6 bases). The germline V gene has CDR1 SGHTA and CDR2 FQGTGA. This CDR3 spans 17 amino acids. V was pared by 3 bases and J by 3 bases, with 18 bases between.

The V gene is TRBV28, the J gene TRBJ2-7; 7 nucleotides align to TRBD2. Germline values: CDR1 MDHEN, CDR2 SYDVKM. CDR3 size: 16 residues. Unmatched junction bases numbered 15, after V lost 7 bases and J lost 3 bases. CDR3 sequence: CASTPWAGEGLYEQYV. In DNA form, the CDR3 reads TGTGCCAGCACCCCTTGGGCGGGGGAAGGCCTCTACGAGCAGTACGTC.

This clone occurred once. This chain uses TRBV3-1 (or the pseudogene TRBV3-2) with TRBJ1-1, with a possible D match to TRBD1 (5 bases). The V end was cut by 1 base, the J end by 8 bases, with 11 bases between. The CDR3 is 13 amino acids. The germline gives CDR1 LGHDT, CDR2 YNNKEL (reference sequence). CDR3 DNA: TGTGCCAGCAGCCAAGTCCGGCAGGGAGAAGCTTTCTTT. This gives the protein CASSQVRQGEAFF.

CDR3 residues: CASSSTGTTINQPQHF. The CDR3 bases are TGTGCCAGCAGTTCGACAGGAACCACCATCAATCAGCCCCAGCATTTT. This sequence joins TRBV27 and TRBJ1-5; D is possibly TRBD1 (6 bases). Trimming took 4 bases from V and 3 from J, leaving 16 bases between them. CDR3 length: 16 amino acids. Germline loops: CDR1 MNHEY, CDR2 SMNVEV (reference sequence).

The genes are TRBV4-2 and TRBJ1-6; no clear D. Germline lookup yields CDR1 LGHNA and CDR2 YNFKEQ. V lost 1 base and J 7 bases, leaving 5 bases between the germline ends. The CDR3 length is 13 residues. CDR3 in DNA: TGTGCCAGCAGCCAAGCCGTAAATTCACCCCTCCACTTT. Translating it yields CASSQAVNSPLHF.

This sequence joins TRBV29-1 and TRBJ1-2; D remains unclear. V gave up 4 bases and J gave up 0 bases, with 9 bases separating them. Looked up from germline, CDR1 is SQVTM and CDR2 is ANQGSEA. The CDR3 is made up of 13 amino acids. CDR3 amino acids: CSVGMGANYGYTF. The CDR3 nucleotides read TGCAGCGTTGGTATGGGAGCTAACTATGGCTACACCTTC.

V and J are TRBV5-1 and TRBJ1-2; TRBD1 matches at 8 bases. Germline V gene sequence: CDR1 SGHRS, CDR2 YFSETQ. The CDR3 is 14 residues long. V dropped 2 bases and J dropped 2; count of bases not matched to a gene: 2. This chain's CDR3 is CASSFRTGNYGYTF. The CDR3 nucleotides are TGCGCCAGCAGCTTTCGGACAGGGAACTATGGCTACACCTTC. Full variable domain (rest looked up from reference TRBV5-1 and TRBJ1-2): KAGVTQTPRYLIKTRGQQVTLSCSPISGHRSVSWYQQTPGQGLQFLFEYFSETQRNKGNFPGRFSGRQFSNSRSEMNVSTLELGDSALYLCASSFRTGNYGYTFGSGTRLTVV.

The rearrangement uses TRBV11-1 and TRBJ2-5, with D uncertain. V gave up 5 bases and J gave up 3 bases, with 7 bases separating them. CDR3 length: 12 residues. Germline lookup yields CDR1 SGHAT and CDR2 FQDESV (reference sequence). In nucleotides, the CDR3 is TGTGCCAGCAGCCGAGAGAAAGAGACCCAGTACTTC. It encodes CASSREKETQYF.

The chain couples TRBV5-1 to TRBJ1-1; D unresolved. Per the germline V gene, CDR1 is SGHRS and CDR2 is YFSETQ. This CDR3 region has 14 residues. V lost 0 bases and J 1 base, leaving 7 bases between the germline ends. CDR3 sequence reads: CASSLAVENTEAFF. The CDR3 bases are TGCGCCAGCAGCTTGGCCGTAGAGAACACTGAAGCTTTCTTT.

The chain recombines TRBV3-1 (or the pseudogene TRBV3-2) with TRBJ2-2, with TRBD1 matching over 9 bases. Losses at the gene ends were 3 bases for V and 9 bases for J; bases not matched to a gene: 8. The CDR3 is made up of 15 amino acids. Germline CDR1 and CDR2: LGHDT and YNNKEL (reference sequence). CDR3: CASSHWTGARRELFF. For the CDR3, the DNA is TGTGCCAGCAGCCATTGGACAGGGGCTCGCCGGGAGCTGTTTTTT.

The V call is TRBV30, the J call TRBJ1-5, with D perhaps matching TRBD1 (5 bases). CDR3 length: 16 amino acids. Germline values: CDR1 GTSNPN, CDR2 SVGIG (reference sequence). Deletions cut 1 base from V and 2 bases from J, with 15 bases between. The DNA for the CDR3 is TGTGCCTGGAGTGCAGGGTTGCTAGGTCGCAATCAGCCCCAGCATTTT. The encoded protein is CAWSAGLLGRNQPQHF.

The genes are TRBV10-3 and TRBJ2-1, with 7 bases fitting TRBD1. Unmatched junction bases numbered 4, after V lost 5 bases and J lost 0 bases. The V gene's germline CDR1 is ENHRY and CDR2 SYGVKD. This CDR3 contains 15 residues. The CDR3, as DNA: TGTGCCATCAGTAATGCAGGGGGCTCCTACAATGAGCAGTTCTTC. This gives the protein CAISNAGGSYNEQFF.

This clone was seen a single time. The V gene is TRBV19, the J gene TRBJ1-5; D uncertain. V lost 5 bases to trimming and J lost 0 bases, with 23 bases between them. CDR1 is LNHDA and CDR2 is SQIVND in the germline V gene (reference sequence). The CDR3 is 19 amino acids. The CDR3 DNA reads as TGTGCCAGTAGTCCGGGGTGGTCCGGGTCTATCCTTAGCAATCAGCCCCAGCATTTT. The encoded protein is CASSPGWSGSILSNQPQHF.

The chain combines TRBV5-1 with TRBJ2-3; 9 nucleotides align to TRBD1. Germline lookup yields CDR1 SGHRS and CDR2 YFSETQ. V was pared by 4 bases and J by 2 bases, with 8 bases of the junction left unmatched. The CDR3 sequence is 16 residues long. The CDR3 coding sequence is TGCGCCAGCAGCCTCAACAGGGGGCGATTCACAGATACGCAGTATTTT. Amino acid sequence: CASSLNRGRFTDTQYF.

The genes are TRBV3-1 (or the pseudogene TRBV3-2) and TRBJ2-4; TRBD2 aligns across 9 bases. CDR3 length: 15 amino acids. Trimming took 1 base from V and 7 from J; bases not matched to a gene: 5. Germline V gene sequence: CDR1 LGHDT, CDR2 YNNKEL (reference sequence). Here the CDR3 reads CASSQGGRAGNIQYF. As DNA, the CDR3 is TGTGCCAGCAGCCAAGGCGGGAGGGCCGGGAACATTCAGTACTTC.